A single sample is the source of the 16 T cell receptor beta chains below, sequenced in a study of regulatory T cells in long-lasting Graves disease. Sample time point: persistent/refractory GD, antithyroid drugs over 5 years with positive TRAb. PBMC-extracted RNA yielded the TCR library. Assembly of TCR beta libraries relied on iRepertoire HTBI primers together with Arm-PCR of CDR3 regions. TCRdb passed the multiplex PCR reads through MiXCR, listing each CDR3 protein once. The profile shows 600,000 to 850,000 distinct CDR3 sequences, roughly 30% of them singletons. Source: peripheral blood mononuclear cells (PBMCs), taken when the disease was refractory, from a patient treated with antithyroid drugs. The origin of the receptors is a female donor with Graves disease.

The gene calls are TRBV6-9 and TRBJ2-2; D is unresolved. Trimming removed 3 bases at V and 9 bases at J, with 8 bases between. There are 12 residues in the CDR3. Germline V lookup: CDR1 MNHGY, CDR2 SVAAGI. CDR3 sequence reads: CASSYSKWELFF. The CDR3 region has the DNA TGTGCCAGCAGTTACTCGAAATGGGAGCTGTTTTTT.

On this clonotype: A much larger clone differs by one base, so this may be a read error. The chain has TRBV6-5 and TRBJ1-1; D gene uncertain. The germline gives CDR1 MNHEY, CDR2 SVGAGI. The CDR3 runs 14 residues. Here the CDR3 DNA reads TGTGCCAGCAGTTATTGGGAACGGAGCACTGAAGCTCTCTTT. Protein: CASSYWERSTEALF.

The V gene is TRBV11-2, the J gene TRBJ2-5, with TRBD1 matching 9 bases. The ends lost 4 bases at V and 1 base at J; junction bases unmatched: 4. The CDR3 is 15 residues long. Germline CDR1 reads SGHAT; CDR2 reads FQNNGV. In DNA, the CDR3 is TGTGCCAGCAGCTATGGACAGGGGTTCCAAGAGACCCAGTACTTC. It codes for CASSYGQGFQETQYF.

The chain joins TRBV5-6 to TRBJ1-4; weak D call: TRBD1 (5 bases). The CDR3 is 15 residues long. V was cut by 4 bases and J by 5 bases, with 15 bases left in between. Looked up from germline, CDR1 is SGHDT and CDR2 is YYEEEE. CDR3 in amino acids: CASSGSGQSNEKLFF. For the CDR3, the DNA is TGTGCCAGCAGCGGGTCAGGACAAAGCAATGAAAAACTGTTTTTT.

This sequence joins TRBV27 and TRBJ1-1; D ambiguous. Germline values: CDR1 MNHEY, CDR2 SMNVEV (reference sequence). Trimming cost V 5 bases and J 1 base, with 11 bases left between them. The CDR3 is made up of 14 amino acids. CDR3 in DNA: TGTGCCAGCAGTCTTAGACGGACGAACACTGAAGCTTTCTTT. Its protein product is CASSLRRTNTEAFF.

The chain joins TRBV5-1 to TRBJ1-3, with 8 bases identical to TRBD1. V lost 4 bases and J lost 0; bases outside the gene matches: 3. CDR1 and CDR2 from the germline V gene are SGHRS and YFSETQ. The CDR3 has 15 amino acids. As DNA, the CDR3 is TGCGCCAGCAGCGGGGGACAGGCCTCTGGAAACACCATATATTTT. This codes for CASSGGQASGNTIYF.

V gene TRBV20-1 combines with J gene TRBJ1-1; D is uncertain. There are 13 residues in the CDR3. The V gene lost 6 bases and the J gene lost 0 bases, with 11 bases spanning the gap. Germline lookup yields CDR1 DFQATT and CDR2 SNEGSKA (reference sequence). Here the CDR3 DNA reads TGCAGTGCCCCCGGGTCGGTGAACACTGAAGCTTTCTTT. This gives the protein CSAPGSVNTEAFF.

This clonotype was counted between two and nine times. This chain connects TRBV14 to TRBJ2-7; D gene ambiguous. Trimming stripped 1 base from V and 2 bases from J, with 9 bases between. The CDR3 is 14 residues long. CDR1 and CDR2 (germline): SGHDN, FVKESK. The CDR3 protein is CASSQVDATYEQYF. The CDR3 coding sequence is TGTGCCAGCAGCCAAGTGGACGCAACCTACGAGCAGTACTTC.

This clonotype was seen repeatedly, ten times or more. V gene TRBV28 combines with J gene TRBJ1-1; TRBD1 aligns across 8 bases. V dropped 3 bases and J dropped 3; count of bases not matched to a gene: 12. CDR3 length: 17 residues. The germline V gene encodes CDR1 MDHEN and CDR2 SYDVKM. This chain's CDR3 is CASSLRPPGQAYTEAFF. CDR3 nucleotide sequence: TGTGCCAGCAGTTTGAGACCTCCGGGACAGGCCTACACTGAAGCTTTCTTT.

This chain uses TRBV30 with TRBJ2-2, with unresolved D. Trimming took off 6 bases at V and 5 bases at J, with 7 bases between the two ends. The germline V gene has CDR1 GTSNPN and CDR2 SVGIG (reference sequence). The CDR3 runs to 11 residues. Written as DNA, the CDR3 is TGTGCCTGTGGAGTTACCGGGGAGCTGTTTTTT. This sequence encodes CACGVTGELFF.

The sample holds a few counts of this clonotype. The genes are TRBV30 and TRBJ1-1, with unresolved D. V was trimmed by 2 bases and J by 5 bases, leaving 9 bases between them. Germline V lookup: CDR1 GTSNPN, CDR2 SVGIG (reference sequence). The CDR3 is made up of 12 amino acids. CDR3 residues: CAWSFGDTEAFF. In DNA, the CDR3 is TGTGCCTGGAGTTTTGGGGATACTGAAGCTTTCTTT.

At least ten counts were recorded for this clonotype. This chain joins TRBV12-3 or TRBV12-4 and TRBJ1-3, with TRBD1 matching 10 bases. The CDR3 sequence is 16 residues long. V gave up 5 bases and J gave up 0 bases; unmatched junction bases: 4. The CDR3 region has the DNA TGTGCCAGCAGTCTCCGGACAGGGGGCTCTGGAAACACCATATATTTT. It specifies CASSLRTGGSGNTIYF.

This clonotype was counted between two and nine times. The rearrangement links TRBV20-1 to TRBJ2-7, with 10 bases that match TRBD1. The CDR3 extends over 13 amino acids. The germline V gene encodes CDR1 DFQATT and CDR2 SNEGSKA (reference sequence). The trim removed 5 bases at V and 4 bases at J, leaving 5 bases unmatched. The CDR3 here is CSAGRDRGYEQYF. The CDR3 DNA reads TGCAGTGCTGGCCGGGACAGGGGTTACGAGCAGTACTTC.

In this sample, this clonotype turned up many times. This chain links TRBV28 with TRBJ2-7; the match to TRBD1 covers 7 bases. Per the germline V gene, CDR1 is MDHEN and CDR2 is SYDVKM. This CDR3 is built from 15 residues. The V gene end was trimmed by 5 bases and the J gene end by 2 bases; junction bases not matched to a gene: 9. CDR3 in amino acids: CASSISRQGPYEQYF. CDR3 nucleotides: TGTGCCAGCAGTATCTCCCGACAGGGTCCCTACGAGCAGTACTTC.

This clonotype was seen a few times. This rearrangement joins TRBV27 to TRBJ2-7; 7 positions agree with TRBD1. Germline CDR1 reads MNHEY; CDR2 reads SMNVEV (reference sequence). V gave up 6 bases and J gave up 2 bases; unmatched junction bases: 10. This CDR3 contains 15 residues. CDR3 loop: CASRKFDRDPYEQYF. The DNA for the CDR3 is TGTGCCAGCAGAAAATTCGACAGGGACCCCTACGAGCAGTACTTC.

The rearrangement uses TRBV20-1 and TRBJ1-1; TRBD1 matches at 7 bases. CDR1 DFQATT and CDR2 SNEGSKA come from the germline V gene (reference sequence). The junction had 4 bases not matched to a gene; V was cut back by 6 bases and J by 0 bases. The CDR3 contains 13 residues. CDR3 coding DNA: TGCAGTGCAGGACAGGCTATGAACACTGAAGCTTTCTTT. It translates to CSAGQAMNTEAFF.